This TCR beta chain was documented in a study of blood T cell repertoires in COVID-19. As for the study in general: Samples representing acute and convalescent COVID-19 were sourced from the United States, Italy and Spain. In each case, the material was cDNA or gDNA derived from T cells, B-cell-depleted T cells, or PBMCs.

As handled by the study authors: Estimated nucleated cell counts came from reference gene primer amplification. Data came from immunoSEQ multiplex PCR; TCRdb stores just in-frame clones and leaves some out. Clone size and V and J calls were adopted from that table, with D and trimming inferred from the DNA. The data show about 140,000 clones, with around four fifths seen just once and 3% to 4% held by the top ten. J lost 6 bases, V lost 0 bases, and 5 bases had no gene match. Germline CDR1 is SGDLS and CDR2 is YYNGEE. This CDR3 contains 15 residues. The specimen was PBMCs or T cells enriched from blood (not recorded which). This TCR was sampled from a woman between 45 and 60 years old with acute COVID-19. The rearrangement uses TRBV9 and TRBJ2-2; the match to TRBD2 covers 7 bases. The CDR3 bases are TGTGCCAGCAGCGTAGAGGGCGGGAGCTCCGGGGAGCTGTTTTTT. It encodes CASSVEGGSSGELFF.